These 7 T cell receptor beta chains were all obtained from the same sample, sequenced in a study of cytomegalovirus exposure and HLA in healthy donors. Here immunoSEQ multiplex PCR was the method, and the copy in TCRdb shows in-frame clones only, minus some. Of 300,000 to 450,000 clones in the sample, approximately 90% are singletons; the top ten hold 0.8% to 0.85%. Sequences were obtained from PBMCs. The receptor set was obtained from a woman younger than 35 in good health and CMV-seronegative.

The J gene is TRBJ1-6, the V gene TRBV6-4; D might be TRBD1 (6 bases). The CDR3 consists of 15 residues. The germline V gene encodes CDR1 MRHNA and CDR2 SNTAGT. V shed 3 bases and J shed 3 bases, with 9 bases lying between them. In DNA, the CDR3 is TGTGCCAGCAGTGAGAAGGGGGTCTATAATTCACCCCTCCACTTT. Translated: CASSEKGVYNSPLHF.

The chain links TRBV14 to TRBJ2-1; no firm D call. Trimming left V 1 base short and J 4 bases short, with 5 bases between. CDR3 length equals 13 residues. CDR1 is SGHDN, CDR2 FVKESK, per germline. The CDR3 nucleotides are TGTGCCAGCAGCCAAGCAGATTACAATGAGCAGTTCTTC. Protein sequence: CASSQADYNEQFF.

This clone was counted a few times. This chain joins TRBV18 and TRBJ2-1; 8 nucleotides agree with TRBD1. The CDR3 is 13 amino acids. Germline assignment: CDR1 KGHSH and CDR2 LQKENI. V was pared by 4 bases and J by 8 bases, with 4 bases of the junction left unmatched. The CDR3 loop is CASSRQGRDEQFF. CDR3 bases: TGTGCCAGCTCACGACAGGGGCGGGATGAGCAGTTCTTC.

The rearrangement joins TRBV2 to TRBJ1-1, with 8 bases that match TRBD1. Trimming took 6 bases from V and 3 from J; bases not matched to a gene: 18. Germline V lookup: CDR1 SNHLY, CDR2 FYNNEI. CDR3 length: 18 residues. This CDR3 is CASRPGQGGSKRDTEAFF. The CDR3 coding sequence is TGTGCCAGCAGACCCGGACAGGGAGGGAGTAAGAGGGACACTGAAGCTTTCTTT.

The chain employs TRBV7-9 and TRBJ2-7; D is perhaps TRBD1 (6 bases). CDR1 and CDR2 from the germline V gene are SEHNR and FQNEAQ (reference sequence). This CDR3 spans 15 amino acids. V was shortened by 3 bases and J by 3 bases, with 15 bases between the two germline ends. This CDR3 reads CASSFLGALFYEQYF. As DNA, the CDR3 is TGTGCCAGCAGCTTTTTGGGGGCCCTGTTCTACGAGCAGTACTTC.

The chain has TRBV5-6 and TRBJ1-2; perhaps TRBD1 as D (5 bases). Germline CDR1 SGHDT, CDR2 YYEEEE. Trimming removed 0 bases from V and 5 bases from J, with 11 bases in between. This CDR3 has 14 amino acids. This CDR3 reads CASSLEGLLYGYTF. The CDR3 DNA follows: TGTGCCAGCAGCTTGGAGGGACTTCTGTATGGCTACACCTTC.

The chain carries TRBV30 and TRBJ2-3, with D possibly matching TRBD1 (6 bases). The CDR3 is made up of 12 amino acids. The germline V gene encodes CDR1 GTSNPN and CDR2 SVGIG (reference sequence). Deletions cut 5 bases from V and 5 bases from J, with 11 bases between. Written as DNA, the CDR3 is TGTGCCTGGGGTCTAGGGGGAGATACGCAGTATTTT. It specifies CAWGLGGDTQYF.